The 13 T cell receptor beta chains below were found in one sample sequenced in a study of read filtering for tumor transcriptome and immune sequencing. Molecular barcoded adaptors covering alpha/delta and beta/gamma chains were used on 400 to 450 ng RNA. TCRdb ran MiXCR on the reads and lists one entry per CDR3 protein. This sample carries tens of thousands of distinct CDR3 sequences, less than 20% of them seen once, and the ten largest clones take approximately 16%. Sequenced material: a population of CD138-negative cells sorted from bone marrow. The receptors stem from a donor aged 40 or older with multiple myeloma.

The table lists this clonotype with a few counts. The rearrangement joins TRBV30 to TRBJ2-7, with D unresolved. CDR3 length: 12 amino acids. V was clipped by 7 bases and J by 3 bases, with 13 bases between them. Germline V CDR1 and CDR2: GTSNPN, SVGIG (reference sequence). The CDR3 reads CASGIALYEQYF. For the CDR3, the DNA is TGTGCCTCCGGCATAGCTCTCTACGAGCAGTACTTC.

The rearrangement joins TRBV12-3 or TRBV12-4 to TRBJ2-7; D is unclear. The CDR3 contains 14 residues. Trimming stripped 7 bases from V and 12 bases from J, with 25 bases between. This CDR3 is CASKSTESSYEPYF. The CDR3 bases are TGTGCCAGCAAGTCCACTGAGAGCTCCTACGAACCGTACTTC.

This clonotype is categorized as medium-sized. The chain links TRBV7-9 to TRBJ1-1, with D maybe TRBD1 (6 bases). The CDR3 extends over 15 amino acids. V was clipped by 4 bases and J by 4 bases, with 16 bases between them. CDR1 and CDR2 from the germline V gene are SEHNR and FQNEAQ (reference sequence). The CDR3 DNA reads as TGTGCCAGCAGCTGGACAGCCGCCGGGGGCACTGAAGCTTTCTTT. Its protein is CASSWTAAGGTEAFF.

This clonotype has ten or more counts. This chain uses TRBV6-1 with TRBJ1-3, with D unclear. Trimming shortened V by 3 bases and J by 7 bases, and 4 bases separated the two germline ends. CDR1 is MNHNS and CDR2 is SASEGT in the germline V gene. The CDR3 is 11 residues long. CDR3 loop: CASSDLNTIYF. Here the CDR3 DNA reads TGTGCCAGCAGTGATCTCAACACCATATATTTT.

This clonotype was detected ten times or more. DNA for the CDR3: TGTGCCAGCAGTTTACGAGGGGCCTATTTCACTGGTTCAGATACGCAGTATTTT. This gives the protein CASSLRGAYFTGSDTQYF. The chain employs TRBV28 and TRBJ2-3; either TRBD1 or TRBD2 may fit D (5 bases each). Trimming pared 2 bases from V and 4 bases from J, leaving 22 bases between. Per the germline V gene, CDR1 is MDHEN and CDR2 is SYDVKM. The CDR3 runs to 18 residues. Filled out from reference TRBV28 and TRBJ2-3, the complete variable domain reads DVKVTQSSRYLVKRTGEKVFLECVQDMDHENMFWYRQDPGLGLRLIYFSYDVKMKEKGDIPEGYSVSREKKERFSLILESASTNQTSMYLCASSLRGAYFTGSDTQYFGPGTRLTVL.

This chain joins TRBV2 and TRBJ1-6; TRBD1 might be the D (6 bases). The CDR3 length is 12 residues. CDR1 SNHLY and CDR2 FYNNEI come from the germline V gene. CDR3 residues: CVTGTRNSPLHF. Written as DNA, the CDR3 is TGTGTAACCGGGACACGGAATTCACCCCTCCACTTT.

This clonotype is labeled medium-sized. The chain recombines TRBV7-3 with TRBJ2-1; 10 bases fit TRBD1. Germline CDR1 is SGHTA and CDR2 is FQGTGA. Trimming cost V 6 bases and J 7 bases; bases outside gene matches: 9. The CDR3 covers 15 residues. Here the CDR3 reads CASRSEGQGLNEQFF. DNA for the CDR3: TGTGCCAGCAGGTCCGAGGGACAGGGGTTAAATGAGCAGTTCTTC.

This clonotype has a count of ten or more. This chain links TRBV7-3 with TRBJ2-1, with TRBD2 matching 10 bases. The V gene's germline CDR1 is SGHTA and CDR2 FQGTGA. J lost 7 bases, V lost 5 bases, and 5 bases had no gene match. The CDR3 runs to 14 residues. Written as DNA, the CDR3 is TGTGCCAGCAGCCCCAGCGGGGGGGGGAATGAGCAGTTCTTC. Its translation is CASSPSGGGNEQFF.

This clonotype was counted at least ten times. The chain couples TRBV5-1 to TRBJ2-2; D is undetermined. Germline-derived CDR1 and CDR2 are SGHRS and YFSETQ. The V end lost 1 base, the J end lost 2 bases, and 9 bases lay between the germline ends. This CDR3 has 15 residues. The DNA for the CDR3 is TGCGCCAGCAGCTTGAGGTCCCCTAACACCGGGGAGCTGTTTTTT. Its protein product is CASSLRSPNTGELFF. The full variable domain, its missing parts supplied by reference TRBV5-1 and TRBJ2-2, is KAGVTQTPRYLIKTRGQQVTLSCSPISGHRSVSWYQQTPGQGLQFLFEYFSETQRNKGNFPGRFSGRQFSNSRSEMNVSTLELGDSALYLCASSLRSPNTGELFFGEGSRLTVL.

This clonotype was seen a handful of times. Given a much more abundant clone one base away, this may be a read error. Lacking the conserved final phenylalanine or tryptophan, this CDR3 likely reflects a read error. The V and J genes are TRBV7-9 and TRBJ1-2; D gene ambiguous. Trimming removed 4 bases at V and 4 bases at J, with 10 bases between. The CDR3 totals 13 residues. Germline CDR1 reads SEHNR; CDR2 reads FQNEAQ (reference sequence). CDR3 bases: TGTGCCAGCAGCTCACCAACTCTCTATGGCTACACCCTC. Protein product: CASSSPTLYGYTL.

On this clonotype itself: With only one base between it and a far larger clone, this is likely a read error. This rearrangement joins TRBV5-1 to TRBJ2-1; D perhaps matches TRBD2 (7 bases). Germline V gene data show CDR1 as SGHRS and CDR2 as YFSETQ. The CDR3 spans 15 residues. CDR3 loop: CASSLGGSGGGEQSF. The CDR3 DNA reads TGTGCCAGCAGCTTGGGAGGGTCGGGGGGCGGTGAGCAGTCCTTC.

This clonotype was observed many times. J is TRBJ1-5 and V is TRBV19, with 9 bases matching TRBD1. V shed 7 bases, J shed 0 bases, and the junction held 4 bases outside the gene matches. There are 15 residues in the CDR3. Germline CDR1 and CDR2: LNHDA and SQIVND (reference sequence). The CDR3 reads CASMGQGHSNQPQHF. The DNA for the CDR3 is TGTGCCAGTATGGGACAGGGCCATAGCAATCAGCCCCAGCATTTT.

This clonotype was picked up one time. A much larger clone differs from this one at a single base, so this may be a read error. The conserved final phenylalanine or tryptophan is absent from the CDR3, which likely points to a read error. This chain links TRBV20-1 with TRBJ1-5; 7 bases match TRBD1. The CDR3 sequence is 13 residues long. Germline CDR1 and CDR2: DFQATT and SNEGSKA (reference sequence). V shed 7 bases, J shed 5 bases, and the junction held 8 bases outside the gene matches. CDR3 residues: CSVGDTGDQPQHV. The CDR3 DNA reads TGCAGTGTGGGGGACACAGGGGATCAGCCCCAGCATGTT.